Presented here are 7 T cell receptor beta chains from one specimen sequenced in a study of blood T cell repertoires in COVID-19. Clones were sequenced by immunoSEQ multiplex PCR, and TCRdb holds only the in-frame ones, with some missing. The sample has some 460,000 clones, about 89% seen once. The sequencing sample was made of peripheral blood. The receptor set was obtained from a woman between 25 and 40 years old with acute or convalescent COVID-19.

Comments on this clone: The junction departs from the called germline gene at one end, perhaps through a read error. V usage is TRBV19 and J usage is TRBJ2-1; TRBD2 matches at 8 bases. The CDR3 length is 14 residues. Germline CDR1 and CDR2: LNHDA and SQIVND (reference sequence). CDR3 sequence (DNA): TGTGCCAGTCGTATAAGCGGGGGTGGTAATGAGCAGTTCTTC. It yields the protein CASRISGGGNEQFF. The full variable domain, completed using reference TRBV19 and TRBJ2-1, is DGGITQSPKYLFRKEGQNVTLSCEQNLNHDAMYWYRQDPGQGLRLIYYSQIVNDFQKGDIAEGYSVSREKKESFPLTVTSAQKNPTAFYLCASRISGGGNEQFFGPGTRLTVL.

This clone was seen only once. V usage is TRBV2 and J usage is TRBJ1-2; D is ambiguous. V lost 1 base and J lost 4, with 7 bases in between. CDR3 length equals 13 residues. CDR1 and CDR2 from the germline V gene are SNHLY and FYNNEI. This chain's CDR3 is CASSEDNIYGYTF. DNA for the CDR3: TGTGCCAGCAGTGAAGATAACATCTATGGCTACACCTTC.

The chain recombines TRBV19 with TRBJ2-6, with D tentatively TRBD2 (5 bases). Trimming left V 7 bases short and J 0 bases short, with 13 bases between. This CDR3 region has 16 residues. CDR1 and CDR2 (germline): LNHDA, SQIVND (reference sequence). CDR3 protein: CASKSGDNSGANVLTF. The CDR3 nucleotides read TGTGCCAGTAAATCCGGGGATAACTCTGGGGCCAACGTCCTGACTTTC.

The table lists this clone with a count of one. This chain joins TRBV5-1 and TRBJ2-5; 14 bases agree with TRBD2. The length of the CDR3 is 17 residues. Germline lookup yields CDR1 SGHRS and CDR2 YFSETQ. Unmatched junction bases numbered 9, after V lost 4 bases and J lost 4 bases. The CDR3 loop is CASSQTSGGALRETQYF. CDR3 coding DNA: TGCGCCAGCAGCCAGACTAGCGGGGGGGCCCTCCGAGAGACCCAGTACTTC. Complete variable domain (other parts from reference TRBV5-1 and TRBJ2-5): KAGVTQTPRYLIKTRGQQVTLSCSPISGHRSVSWYQQTPGQGLQFLFEYFSETQRNKGNFPGRFSGRQFSNSRSEMNVSTLELGDSALYLCASSQTSGGALRETQYFGPGTRLLVL.

This sequence joins TRBV30 and TRBJ1-2, with D maybe TRBD1 (6 bases). Germline-derived CDR1 and CDR2 are GTSNPN and SVGIG (reference sequence). CDR3 size: 13 residues. The ends were cut back, 1 base at V and 3 bases at J, with 9 bases in the middle. CDR3 DNA: TGTGCCTGGAGTGGAGGGGGAGACTATGGCTACACCTTC. Translating gives CAWSGGGDYGYTF.

The rearrangement uses TRBV11-2 and TRBJ2-7, with a possible D match to TRBD1 (5 bases). Per germline, CDR1 SGHAT and CDR2 FQNNGV. With 1 base removed from V and 0 bases from J, the gap between germline ends came to 7 bases. CDR3 length: 14 residues. CDR3 loop: CASSLGDSSYEQYF. The CDR3 DNA reads TGTGCCAGCAGCTTAGGAGACAGCTCCTACGAGCAGTACTTC. Looking up the rest from reference TRBV11-2 and TRBJ2-7 gives the full variable domain: EAGVAQSPRYKIIEKRQSVAFWCNPISGHATLYWYQQILGQGPKLLIQFQNNGVVDDSQLPKDRFSAERLKGVDSTLKIQPAKLEDSAVYLCASSLGDSSYEQYFGPGTRLTVT.

V and J are TRBV9 and TRBJ1-2; 11 positions agree with TRBD1. Germline V gives CDR1 SGDLS, CDR2 YYNGEE. The CDR3 runs 14 residues. J was trimmed by 4 bases and V by 3 bases; bases with no gene match: 2. CDR3 DNA: TGTGCCAGCAGCGCCGGACAGGGGGCCTATGGCTACACCTTC. This sequence encodes CASSAGQGAYGYTF. The full variable domain, completed using reference TRBV9 and TRBJ1-2, is DSGVTQTPKHLITATGQRVTLRCSPRSGDLSVYWYQQSLDQGLQFLIQYYNGEERAKGNILERFSAQQFPDLHSELNLSSLELGDSALYFCASSAGQGAYGYTFGSGTRLTVV.